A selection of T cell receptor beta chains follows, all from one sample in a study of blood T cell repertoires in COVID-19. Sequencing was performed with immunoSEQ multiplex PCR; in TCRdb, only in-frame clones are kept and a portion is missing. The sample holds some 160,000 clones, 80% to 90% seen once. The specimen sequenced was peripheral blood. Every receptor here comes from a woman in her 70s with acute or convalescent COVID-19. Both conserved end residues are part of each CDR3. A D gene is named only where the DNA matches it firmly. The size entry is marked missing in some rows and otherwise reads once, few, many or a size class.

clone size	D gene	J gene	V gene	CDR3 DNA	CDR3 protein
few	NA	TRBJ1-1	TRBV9	TGTGCCAGCAGCTCTCAGGGTCAGGGAAAGGATGAAGCTTTCTTT	CASSSQGQGKDEAFF
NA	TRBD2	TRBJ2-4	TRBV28	TGTGCCAGCAGTTTGGCGGGAGGTGCGTTGGAGGTAGCCAAAAACATTCAGTACTTC	CASSLAGGALEVAKNIQYF
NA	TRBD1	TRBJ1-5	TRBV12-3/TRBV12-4	TGTGCCAGCAGTCGACAGGGCTACCAGCCCCAGCATTTT	CASSRQGYQPQHF
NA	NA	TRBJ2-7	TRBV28	TGTGCCAGCCTATCTATCCCCTACGAGCAGTACTTC	CASLSIPYEQYF
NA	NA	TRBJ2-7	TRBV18	TGTGCCAGCTCACGACCGACAGGCGAGCAGTACTTC	CASSRPTGEQYF
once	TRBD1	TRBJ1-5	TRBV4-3	TGCGCCAGCAGCCAAGATAGGGGGCCGAGCAATCAGCCCCAGCATTTT	CASSQDRGPSNQPQHF
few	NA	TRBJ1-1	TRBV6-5	TGTGCCTCCAACAATCGGCTGGCGGACACTGAAGCTTTCTTT	CASNNRLADTEAFF
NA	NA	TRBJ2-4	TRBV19	TGTGCCAGTAGACCAACGGGAGCCAAAAACATTCAGTACTTC	CASRPTGAKNIQYF
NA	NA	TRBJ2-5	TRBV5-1	TGCGCCAGCAGCTCTGACAGGCCCCACCAAGAGACCCAGTACTTC	CASSSDRPHQETQYF
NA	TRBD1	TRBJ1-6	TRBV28	TGTGCCAGCAGTTTATGGGCAGGGACAGGGACCCTTAATTCACCCCTCCACTTT	CASSLWAGTGTLNSPLHF
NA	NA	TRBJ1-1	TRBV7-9	TGTGCCAGCAGCTTAGCGCGGGGAGTCGGGGACACTGAAGCTTTCTTT	CASSLARGVGDTEAFF
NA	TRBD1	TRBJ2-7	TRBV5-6	TGTGCCAGCAGCCGGGACAGGGGGCTTAGCTACGAGCAGTACTTC	CASSRDRGLSYEQYF
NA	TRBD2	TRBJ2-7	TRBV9	TGTGCCAGCAGCGTTAGCGGGAGCCTGCCCTACGAGCAGTACTTC	CASSVSGSLPYEQYF
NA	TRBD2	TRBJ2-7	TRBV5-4	TGTGCAAGTGGACGGGGGGGTACCTACGAGCAGTACTTC	CASGRGGTYEQYF
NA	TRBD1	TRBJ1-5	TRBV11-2	TGTGCCAGCAGCCGGGGACAGATCAGCAATCAGCCCCAGCATTTT	CASSRGQISNQPQHF
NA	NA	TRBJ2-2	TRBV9	TGTGCCAGCAGCGTCCGGGGGGCCGAGAACACCGGGGAGCTGTTTTTT	CASSVRGAENTGELFF
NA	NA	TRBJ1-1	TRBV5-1	TGCGCCAGCAGCTTGGCCGCGGGGGGAATGAACACTGAAGCTTTCTTT	CASSLAAGGMNTEAFF
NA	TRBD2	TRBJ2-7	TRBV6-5	TGTGCCAGTCGTTCGGGGGGACTAGCCTCCTACGAGCAGTACTTC	CASRSGGLASYEQYF
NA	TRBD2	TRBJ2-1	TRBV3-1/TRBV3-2	TGTGCCAGCAGCCAAGTTTTTGCGGGGGTCTCCAATGAGCAGTTCTTC	CASSQVFAGVSNEQFF
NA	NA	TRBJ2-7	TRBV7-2	TGTGCCAGCAGCTACCAGGGGTACGAGCAGTACTTC	CASSYQGYEQYF
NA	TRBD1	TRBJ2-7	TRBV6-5	TGTGCCAGCAGCTCAATTCAGGGGGACAGTACTTTC	CASSSIQGDSTF
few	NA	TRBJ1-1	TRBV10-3	TGTGTCACTTCGGGCGGGGGGCGAAGGGGCACTGAAGCTTTCTTT	CVTSGGGRRGTEAFF
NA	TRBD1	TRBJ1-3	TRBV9	TGTGCCAGCAGCATCACAGGGGGCCTCTCTGGAAACACCATATATTTT	CASSITGGLSGNTIYF
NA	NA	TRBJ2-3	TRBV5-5	TGTGCCAGCAGCTTGGAAGGCAGGCGCACAGATACGCAGTATTTT	CASSLEGRRTDTQYF
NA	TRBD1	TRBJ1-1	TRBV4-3	TGCGCCAGCAGCCAAGAGGGTCAGGGGGCCGCTTTCTTT	CASSQEGQGAAFF
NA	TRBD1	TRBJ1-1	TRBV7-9	TGTGCCAGCAGCTGGCGACAGGGTGCTACGAACACTGAAGCTTTCTTT	CASSWRQGATNTEAFF
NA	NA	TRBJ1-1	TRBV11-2	TGTGCCAGCAGCTTATTTCGGTTGCCGGACATGAACACTGAAGCTTTCTTT	CASSLFRLPDMNTEAFF
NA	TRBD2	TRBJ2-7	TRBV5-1	TGCGCCAGCAGCTTGGTGGGGACTAGGGGGAACGAGCAGTACTTC	CASSLVGTRGNEQYF
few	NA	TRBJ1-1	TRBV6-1	TGTGCCAGCAGTGAGAATACAGGGTATGAAGCTTTCTTT	CASSENTGYEAFF
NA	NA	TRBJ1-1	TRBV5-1	TGCGCCAGCAGCTTGGATCCGGGATTGAACACTGAAGCTTTCTTT	CASSLDPGLNTEAFF
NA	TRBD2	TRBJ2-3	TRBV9	TGTGCCAGCAGCGTTTTCCCTAGCGGGAGTACAGATACGCAGTATTTT	CASSVFPSGSTDTQYF
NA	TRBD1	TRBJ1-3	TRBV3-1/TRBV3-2	TGTGCCAGCAGCCGGACAGGGCTCACCATATATTTT	CASSRTGLTIYF
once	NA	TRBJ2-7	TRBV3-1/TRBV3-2	TGTGCCAGCAGCCGAGGGGGGGAAACAGGGGAGCAGTACTTC	CASSRGGETGEQYF
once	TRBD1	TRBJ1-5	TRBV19	TGTGCCAGTAGTACGCGGGACAGGGCGCGGCGCAATCAGCCCCAGCATTTT	CASSTRDRARRNQPQHF
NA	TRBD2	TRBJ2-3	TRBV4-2	TGTGCCAGCAGCCAAGCGGCGACTAGCGGGGGGGCCGGTGCAGATACGCAGTATTTT	CASSQAATSGGAGADTQYF
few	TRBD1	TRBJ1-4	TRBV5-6	TGTGCCAGCAGGGGACAGGGCCTTAATGAAAAACTGTTTTTT	CASRGQGLNEKLFF
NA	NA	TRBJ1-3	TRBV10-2	TGCGCCAGCATTGGGTCCAACTCTGGAAACACCATATATTTT	CASIGSNSGNTIYF
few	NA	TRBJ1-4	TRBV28	TGTGCCAGCAGTTCCGTATGGGGGGTTACTGAAAAACTGTTTTTT	CASSSVWGVTEKLFF
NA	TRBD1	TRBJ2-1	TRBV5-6	TGTGCCAGCAGCTTCTATTCCGGGACAGGGGAAAATGAGCAGTTCTTC	CASSFYSGTGENEQFF
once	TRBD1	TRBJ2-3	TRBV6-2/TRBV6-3	TGTGCCAGCAGTTACTCGACGACAGGGGAAAGGTATTTT	CASSYSTTGERYF
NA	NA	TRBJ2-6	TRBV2	TGTGCCAGCACTCTGGGGGCCAACGTCCTGACTTTT	CASTLGANVLTF
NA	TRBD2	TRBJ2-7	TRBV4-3	TGCGCCAGCAGCCCCGGGATAGCGGGTAACTCCTACGAGCAGTACTTC	CASSPGIAGNSYEQYF
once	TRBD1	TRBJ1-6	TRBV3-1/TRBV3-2	TGTGCCAGCAGCCAAGTTGGACAGGGAAATTCACCCCTCCACTTT	CASSQVGQGNSPLHF
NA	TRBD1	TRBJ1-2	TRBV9	TGTGCCAGCAGCGGGGACAGGGACCCTAACTATGGCTACACCTTC	CASSGDRDPNYGYTF
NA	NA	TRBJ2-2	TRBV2	TGTGCCAGCAGTGATTCGGGCAGGGCGTCTGGGGAGCTGTTTTTT	CASSDSGRASGELFF
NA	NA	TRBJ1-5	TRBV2	TGTGCCAGCAGTGAAACTCGGCAGGGAGGTCAGCCCCAGCATTTT	CASSETRQGGQPQHF
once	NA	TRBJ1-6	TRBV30	TGTGCCTGGAGTCAGGGAAACCCCCTCCACTTT	CAWSQGNPLHF
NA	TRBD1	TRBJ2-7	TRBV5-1	TGCGCCAGCAGCGCAAGGACAGGGACCTACGAGCAGTACTTC	CASSARTGTYEQYF
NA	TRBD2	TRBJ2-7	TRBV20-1	TGCAGTGCTAGTAGGACTAGCGGTACCTACGAGCAGTACTTC	CSASRTSGTYEQYF
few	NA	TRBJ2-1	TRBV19	TGTGCCAGTAGTTCTATGAATGAGCAGTTCTTC	CASSSMNEQFF
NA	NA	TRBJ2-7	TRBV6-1	TGTGCCAGCAGTGAAGGATGGGGGCAAACCTACGAGCAGTACTTC	CASSEGWGQTYEQYF
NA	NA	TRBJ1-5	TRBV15	TGTGCCACCAGCAGAGGAGGTCCACAGGGAAATCAGCCCCAGCATTTT	CATSRGGPQGNQPQHF
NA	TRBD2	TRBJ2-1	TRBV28	TGTGCCAGCAGTCCCCCGGGAGGGGGGAATGAGCAGTTCTTC	CASSPPGGGNEQFF
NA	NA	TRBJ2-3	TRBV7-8	TGTGCCAGCAGCTTACGCGGGTCAGATACGCAGTATTTT	CASSLRGSDTQYF
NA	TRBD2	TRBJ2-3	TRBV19	TGTGCCAGTAGTTTAGCGGGACTAGATACGCAGTATTTT	CASSLAGLDTQYF
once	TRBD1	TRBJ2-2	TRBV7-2	TGTGCCAGCATCCCGGGACAGCCCACCGGGGAGCTGTTTTTT	CASIPGQPTGELFF
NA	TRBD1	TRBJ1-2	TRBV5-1	TGCGCCAGCAGCGCCGGGACAGGGGGTGACTACTACACCTTC	CASSAGTGGDYYTF
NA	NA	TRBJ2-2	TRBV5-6	TGTGCCAGCAGCTCCGACAGCGACCTTTCGAACACCGGGGAGCTGTTTTTT	CASSSDSDLSNTGELFF
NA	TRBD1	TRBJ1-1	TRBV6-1	TGTGCCAGCAGTGAAATAAGAGGGGGCCGCATCATGAACACTGAAGCTTTCTTT	CASSEIRGGRIMNTEAFF
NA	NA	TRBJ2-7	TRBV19	TGTGCCAGTAGTATAGGTGTCCCGGGACAACGCAGCTCCGAGCAGTACTTC	CASSIGVPGQRSSEQYF